This T cell receptor (beta chain) was sequenced for a study of blood T cell repertoires in COVID-19. Study summary: PBMCs, B-cell-depleted T cells, or T cells were the source of the cDNA or gDNA that made up the material.

Some clones are missing from TCRdb's copy, which holds only in-frame ones; the method was immunoSEQ multiplex PCR. The sample contains roughly 410,000 clones, about 89% of which appear only once. Material: peripheral blood. This clonotype was sampled from a woman aged 60-70 years with COVID-19, enrolled during active disease.

As DNA, the CDR3 is TGTGCCAGTACCCAGGGCACAGATACGCAGTATTTT. The encoded protein is CASTQGTDTQYF. The chain has TRBV19 and TRBJ2-3, with unresolved D. Trimming took 7 bases from V and 1 from J, leaving 6 bases between them. Germline CDR1 is LNHDA and CDR2 is SQIVND (reference sequence). This CDR3 spans 12 amino acids.